The next 4 T cell receptor beta chains were all read from a single sample in a study of neurological immune-mediated disorders. MiXCR, run by TCRdb on the 5' RACE reads, gives a single entry per CDR3 protein. Of 50,000 or so distinct CDR3 sequences listed, 3% to 4% were seen once; the top ten hold 7.1%. Sequencing used PBMCs. The receptor source for this set is a woman aged 55-70 years with multiple sclerosis.

This clonotype has a count of ten or more. The chain couples TRBV20-1 to TRBJ2-7, with D possibly TRBD1 on 5 matching bases. The CDR3 sequence is 14 residues long. The V end lost 3 bases, the J end lost 3 bases, and 15 bases lay between the germline ends. Germline CDR1 DFQATT, CDR2 SNEGSKA (reference sequence). The CDR3 nucleotides read TGCAGTGCTAGCAACCCCCTGGGGCTCTACGAGCAGTACTTC. This sequence encodes CSASNPLGLYEQYF.

This clonotype was seen repeatedly, ten times or more. This chain uses TRBV21-1 with TRBJ1-1. TRBV21-1 constitutes a pseudogene. The CDR3 length is 14 residues. CDR3 bases: TGTGCCAGCCCCCAGGGAGTGCGGAACACTGAAGCTTTCTTT. It is translated as CASPQGVRNTEAFF.

At least ten counts were recorded for this clonotype. The chain uses TRBV6-6 and TRBJ1-5; D remains unclear. This CDR3 is built from 12 residues. The V and J ends lost 5 bases and 10 bases respectively, with 12 bases between them. The germline V gene has CDR1 MNHNY and CDR2 SVGAGI (reference sequence). CDR3 bases: TGTGCCAGCAGTCCTAGACTGGGCCCCCAGCATTTT. Protein sequence: CASSPRLGPQHF.

This clonotype was found many times. The chain couples TRBV7-8 to TRBJ2-3, with 7 bases lining up with TRBD1. V was clipped by 4 bases and J by 0 bases; unmatched bases: 7. The CDR3 has 16 residues. Germline V gene sequence: CDR1 SGHVS, CDR2 FQNEAQ. The CDR3 region is CASSSRTGVSTDTQYF. Written as DNA, the CDR3 is TGTGCCAGCAGCTCTCGGACAGGTGTAAGCACAGATACGCAGTATTTT.